These T cell receptor beta chains were read from a single sample in a study of T cell responses to AZD1222 COVID-19 vaccine. Here immunoSEQ multiplex PCR was the method, and the copy in TCRdb shows in-frame clones only, minus some. The sample includes about 130,000 clones, about 91% of them seen just once. The material was peripheral blood, obtained on day 0 of AZD1222 vaccination. The receptors were gathered from an adult in good health. Both conserved end residues are part of each CDR3. The D gene is left open where the match is weak.

J gene: TRBJ1-4
V gene: TRBV7-6
D gene: NA
CDR3 DNA: TGTGCCAGCAGCCTCAGCAGGGTTGAAAAACTGTTTTTT
CDR3 protein: CASSLSRVEKLFF

J gene: TRBJ2-3
V gene: TRBV6-5
D gene: NA
CDR3 DNA: TGTGCCAGCAGCCCGGGCGCAAATACGCAGTATTTT
CDR3 protein: CASSPGANTQYF

J gene: TRBJ2-3
V gene: TRBV28
D gene: NA
CDR3 DNA: TGTGCCAGCAGTCCCCCGGATGGCACAGATACGCAGTATTTT
CDR3 protein: CASSPPDGTDTQYF

J gene: TRBJ1-2
V gene: TRBV7-8
D gene: NA
CDR3 DNA: TGTGCCAGCAGCCCCGAGCGAAACTATGGCTACACCTTC
CDR3 protein: CASSPERNYGYTF

J gene: TRBJ2-5
V gene: TRBV6-5
D gene: TRBD2
CDR3 DNA: TGTGCCAGCAGTAGAGACCTAAGCGGGGTTGAGACCCAGTACTTC
CDR3 protein: CASSRDLSGVETQYF

J gene: TRBJ2-1
V gene: TRBV7-8
D gene: NA
CDR3 DNA: TGTGCCAGCAGCCGAGACGCGGGCTCTTACAATGAGCAGTTCTTC
CDR3 protein: CASSRDAGSYNEQFF

J gene: TRBJ2-2
V gene: TRBV6-5
D gene: NA
CDR3 DNA: TGTGCCAGCAGGTTAGGACAGATTAACACCGGGGAGCTGTTTTTT
CDR3 protein: CASRLGQINTGELFF

J gene: TRBJ1-2
V gene: TRBV15
D gene: NA
CDR3 DNA: TGTGCCACCAGCAAATGGACAGCTGTCAATGGCTACACCTTC
CDR3 protein: CATSKWTAVNGYTF

J gene: TRBJ1-2
V gene: TRBV4-3
D gene: NA
CDR3 DNA: TGCGCCAGCAGCCAATTTACTGAACACTATGGCTACACCTTC
CDR3 protein: CASSQFTEHYGYTF

J gene: TRBJ2-7
V gene: TRBV4-1
D gene: NA
CDR3 DNA: TGCGCCAGCAGCCAAGATCGGGGATTAACCTACGAGCAGTACTTC
CDR3 protein: CASSQDRGLTYEQYF

J gene: TRBJ1-6
V gene: TRBV3-1/TRBV3-2
D gene: NA
CDR3 DNA: TGTGCCAGCAGCCAAGGCTGGGGAGATATTAATTCACCCCTCCACTTT
CDR3 protein: CASSQGWGDINSPLHF

J gene: TRBJ2-1
V gene: TRBV5-4
D gene: TRBD2
CDR3 DNA: TGTGCCAGCAGCGTAGCATCGGGACTAGCGGGGGGGCGGTCCTACAATGAGCAGTTCTTC
CDR3 protein: CASSVASGLAGGRSYNEQFF